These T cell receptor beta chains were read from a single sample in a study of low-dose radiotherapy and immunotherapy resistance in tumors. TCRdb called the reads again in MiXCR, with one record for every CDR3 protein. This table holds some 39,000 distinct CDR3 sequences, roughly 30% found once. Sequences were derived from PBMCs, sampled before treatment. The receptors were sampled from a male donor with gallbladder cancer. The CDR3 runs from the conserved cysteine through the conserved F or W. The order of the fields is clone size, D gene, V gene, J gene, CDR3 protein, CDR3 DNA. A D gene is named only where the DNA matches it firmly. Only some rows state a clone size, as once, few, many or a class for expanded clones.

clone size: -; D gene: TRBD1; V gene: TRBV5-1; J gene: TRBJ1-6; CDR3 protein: CASRDGQGSSSPLHF; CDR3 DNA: TGCGCCAGCAGAGATGGACAGGGGTCCAGTTCACCCCTCCACTTT
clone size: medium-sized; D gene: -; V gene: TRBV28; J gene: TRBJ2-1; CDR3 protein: CASSFWQASYNEQFF; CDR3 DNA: TGTGCCAGCAGTTTTTGGCAGGCATCCTACAATGAGCAGTTCTTC
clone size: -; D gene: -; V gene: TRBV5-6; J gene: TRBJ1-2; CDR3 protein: CASSLSPEGPVNYGYTF; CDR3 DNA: TGTGCCAGCAGCTTGTCCCCGGAAGGCCCGGTAAACTATGGCTACACCTTC
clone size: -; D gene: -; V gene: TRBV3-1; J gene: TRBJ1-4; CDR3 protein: CASSGTKQNEKLFF; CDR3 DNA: TGTGCCAGCAGCGGTACCAAGCAGAATGAAAAACTGTTTTTT
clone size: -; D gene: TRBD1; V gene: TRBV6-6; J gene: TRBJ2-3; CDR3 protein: CASSYPTPGTGPYSTDTQYF; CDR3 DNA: TGTGCCAGCAGTTACCCAACCCCCGGGACAGGGCCTTACAGCACAGATACGCAGTATTTT
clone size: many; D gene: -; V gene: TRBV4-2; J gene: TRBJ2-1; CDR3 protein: CASSQVTAGSYNEQFF; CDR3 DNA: TGTGCCAGCAGCCAAGTCACAGCCGGCTCCTACAATGAGCAGTTCTTC
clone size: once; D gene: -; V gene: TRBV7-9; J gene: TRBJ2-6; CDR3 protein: CASSPRPGQGGANVLTF; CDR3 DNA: TGTGCCAGCAGCCCTAGGCCAGGGCAAGGTGGGGCCAACGTCCTGACTTTC
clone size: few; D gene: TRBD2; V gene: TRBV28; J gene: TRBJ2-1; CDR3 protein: CASSFDGTRYNEQFF; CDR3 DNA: TGTGCCAGCAGTTTTGACGGGACTAGATACAATGAGCAGTTCTTC
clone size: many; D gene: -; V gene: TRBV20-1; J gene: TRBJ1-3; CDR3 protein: CSASDEPGNTIYF; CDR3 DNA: TGCAGTGCCTCGGACGAGCCTGGAAACACCATATATTTT
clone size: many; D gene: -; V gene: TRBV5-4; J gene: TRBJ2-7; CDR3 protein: CASSLEAVPEQYF; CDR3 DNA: TGTGCCAGCAGCTTGGAGGCAGTCCCCGAGCAGTACTTC
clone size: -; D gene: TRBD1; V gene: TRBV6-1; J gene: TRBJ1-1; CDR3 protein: CASKPGQVNTEAFF; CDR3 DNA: TGTGCCAGCAAACCGGGACAGGTGAACACTGAAGCTTTCTTT
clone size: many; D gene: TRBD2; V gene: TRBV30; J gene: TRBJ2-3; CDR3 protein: CATGSGRASTQYF; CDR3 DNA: TGTGCCACCGGAAGCGGGAGGGCCAGTACGCAGTATTTT
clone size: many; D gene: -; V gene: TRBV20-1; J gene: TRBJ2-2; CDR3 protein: CSALKGTGELFF; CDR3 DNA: TGCAGTGCCCTGAAGGGAACCGGGGAGCTGTTTTTT
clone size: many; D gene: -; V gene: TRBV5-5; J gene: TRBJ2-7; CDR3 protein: CASSLVSSRTNSYEQYF; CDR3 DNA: TGTGCCAGCAGCTTGGTGTCATCGCGGACCAACTCCTACGAGCAGTACTTC
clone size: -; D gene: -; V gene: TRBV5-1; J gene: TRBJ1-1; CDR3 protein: CASSVAGPPDTEAFF; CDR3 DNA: TGCGCCAGCAGTGTCGCGGGACCGCCCGACACTGAAGCTTTCTTT
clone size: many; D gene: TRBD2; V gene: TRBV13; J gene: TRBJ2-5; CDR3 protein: CASSTPAGLAGVETQYF; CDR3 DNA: TGTGCCAGCAGCACCCCGGCGGGATTAGCGGGAGTAGAGACCCAGTACTTC
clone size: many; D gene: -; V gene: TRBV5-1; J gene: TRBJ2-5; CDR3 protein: CASSLSQNTYQETQYF; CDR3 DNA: TGCGCCAGCAGCTTGAGTCAGAACACGTACCAAGAGACCCAGTACTTC
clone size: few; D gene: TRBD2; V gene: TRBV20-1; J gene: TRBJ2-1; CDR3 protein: CSARERGYNEQFF; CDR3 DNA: TGCAGTGCTAGGGAGCGGGGGTACAATGAGCAGTTCTTC
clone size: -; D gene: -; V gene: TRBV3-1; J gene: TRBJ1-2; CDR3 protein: CASSQVTGKYGYTF; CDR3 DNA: TGTGCCAGCAGCCAAGTGACGGGGAAGTATGGCTACACCTTC
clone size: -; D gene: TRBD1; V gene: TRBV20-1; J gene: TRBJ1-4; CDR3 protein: CSAGGQSNEKLFF; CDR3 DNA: TGCAGTGCTGGGGGACAGTCTAATGAAAAACTGTTTTTT
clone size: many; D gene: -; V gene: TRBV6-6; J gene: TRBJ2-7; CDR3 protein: CASSYLVAYEQYF; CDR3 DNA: TGTGCCAGCAGTTACCTAGTGGCCTACGAGCAGTACTTC
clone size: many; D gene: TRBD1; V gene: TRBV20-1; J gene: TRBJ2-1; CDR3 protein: CSPTGPDRGRNEQFF; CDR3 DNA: TGCAGCCCTACGGGACCGGACAGGGGACGAAATGAGCAGTTCTTC
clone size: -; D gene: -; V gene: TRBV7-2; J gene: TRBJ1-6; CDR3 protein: CASSLQVNSPLHF; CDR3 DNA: TGTGCCAGCAGCTTACAGGTTAATTCACCCCTCCACTTT
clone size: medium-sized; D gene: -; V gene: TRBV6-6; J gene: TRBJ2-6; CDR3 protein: CASSYLPSVLSGANVLTF; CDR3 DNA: TGTGCCAGCAGTTACTTGCCTAGCGTTCTCTCTGGGGCCAACGTCCTGACTTTC
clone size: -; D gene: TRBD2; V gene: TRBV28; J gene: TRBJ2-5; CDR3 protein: CASSRTSGSGETQYF; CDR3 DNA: TGTGCCAGCAGTCGGACTAGCGGGAGTGGTGAGACCCAGTACTTC
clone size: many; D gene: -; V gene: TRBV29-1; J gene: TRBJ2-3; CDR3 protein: CSVDLGALTDTQYF; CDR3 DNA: TGCAGCGTTGATCTGGGGGCTTTGACAGATACGCAGTATTTT
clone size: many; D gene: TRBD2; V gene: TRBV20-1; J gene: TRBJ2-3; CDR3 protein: CSAREGSGSYTQYF; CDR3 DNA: TGCAGTGCTAGAGAGGGTAGCGGGAGCTATACGCAGTATTTT
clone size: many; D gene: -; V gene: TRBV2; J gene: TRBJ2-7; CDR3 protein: CASNGPTRHEQYF; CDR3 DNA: TGTGCCAGCAACGGGCCGACGCGGCACGAGCAGTACTTC
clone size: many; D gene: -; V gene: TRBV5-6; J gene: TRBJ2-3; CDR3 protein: CASSPGTRRYTQYF; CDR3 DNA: TGTGCCAGCAGCCCAGGGACTCGTCGGTATACGCAGTATTTT
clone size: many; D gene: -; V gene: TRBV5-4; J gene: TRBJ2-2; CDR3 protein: CASSLRTQNTGELFF; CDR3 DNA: TGTGCCAGCAGCTTAAGGACGCAGAACACCGGGGAGCTGTTTTTT
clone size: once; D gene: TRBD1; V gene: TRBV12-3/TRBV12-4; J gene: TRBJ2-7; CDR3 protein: CASSSGDRAHEQYF; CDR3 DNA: TGTGCCAGCTCTTCGGGGGACAGGGCCCACGAGCAGTACTTC
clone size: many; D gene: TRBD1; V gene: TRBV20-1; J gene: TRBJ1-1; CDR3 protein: CSAGTGSMNTEAFF; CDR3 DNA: TGCAGTGCTGGGACAGGGTCTATGAACACTGAAGCTTTCTTT
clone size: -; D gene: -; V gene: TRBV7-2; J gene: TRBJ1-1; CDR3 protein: CASSISGDTEAFF; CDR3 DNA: TGTGCCAGCAGCATTTCGGGGGACACTGAAGCTTTCTTT
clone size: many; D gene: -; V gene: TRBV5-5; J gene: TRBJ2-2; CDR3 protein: CASSLGIAANTGELFF; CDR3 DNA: TGTGCCAGCAGCTTGGGGATAGCGGCGAACACCGGGGAGCTGTTTTTT
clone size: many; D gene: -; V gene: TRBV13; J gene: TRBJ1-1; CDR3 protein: CASSLDGGRVPEAFF; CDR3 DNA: TGTGCCAGCAGCTTGGACGGGGGCAGGGTACCTGAAGCTTTCTTT
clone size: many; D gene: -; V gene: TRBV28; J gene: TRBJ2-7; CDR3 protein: CASTTRQEQYF; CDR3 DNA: TGTGCCAGCACGACCCGGCAAGAGCAGTACTTC
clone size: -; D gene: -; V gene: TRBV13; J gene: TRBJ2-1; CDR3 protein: CASSLVGTGSYNEQFF; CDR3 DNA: TGTGCCAGCAGCTTAGTCGGGACTGGTTCCTACAATGAGCAGTTCTTC
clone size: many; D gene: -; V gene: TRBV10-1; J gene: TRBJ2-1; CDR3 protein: CASSTQDGYNEQFF; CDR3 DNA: TGCGCCAGCAGTACACAGGACGGCTACAATGAGCAGTTCTTC
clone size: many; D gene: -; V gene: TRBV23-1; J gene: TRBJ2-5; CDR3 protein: CASSQSQGGPETQYF; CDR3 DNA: TGCGCCAGCAGTCAATCCCAGGGGGGGCCGGAGACCCAGTACTTC
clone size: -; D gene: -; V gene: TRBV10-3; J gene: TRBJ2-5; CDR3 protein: CAISRGGEETQYF; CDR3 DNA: TGTGCCATCAGTAGGGGGGGCGAAGAGACCCAGTACTTC
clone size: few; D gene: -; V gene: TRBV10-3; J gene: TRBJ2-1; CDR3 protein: CAISEGGISYNEQFF; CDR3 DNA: TGTGCCATCAGTGAAGGGGGGATCTCCTACAATGAGCAGTTCTTC
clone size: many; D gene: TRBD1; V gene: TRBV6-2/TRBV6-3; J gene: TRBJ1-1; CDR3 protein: CASSEDRGKAFF; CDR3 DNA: TGTGCCAGCAGTGAAGACAGGGGGAAAGCTTTCTTT
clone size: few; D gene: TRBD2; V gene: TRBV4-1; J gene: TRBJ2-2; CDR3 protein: CASSQDPAGGPGELFF; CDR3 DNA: TGCGCCAGCAGCCAAGATCCAGCGGGAGGGCCCGGGGAGCTGTTTTTT
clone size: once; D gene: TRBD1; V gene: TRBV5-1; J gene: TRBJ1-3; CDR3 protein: CASSQGPGDRGPGNTIYF; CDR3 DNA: TGCGCCAGCAGCCAAGGGCCTGGGGACAGGGGTCCTGGAAACACCATATATTTT
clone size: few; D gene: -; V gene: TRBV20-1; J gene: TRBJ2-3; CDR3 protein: CSARDLRDPHTQYF; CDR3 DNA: TGCAGTGCTAGAGATCTCCGGGACCCACATACGCAGTATTTT
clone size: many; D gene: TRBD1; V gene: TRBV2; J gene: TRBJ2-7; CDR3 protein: CASRKGDRTAYEQYF; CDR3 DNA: TGTGCCAGCAGAAAGGGGGACAGAACAGCCTACGAGCAGTACTTC
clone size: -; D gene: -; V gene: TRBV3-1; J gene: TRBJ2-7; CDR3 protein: CASSQGTLTYEQYF; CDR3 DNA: TGTGCCAGCAGCCAAGGGACATTGACCTACGAGCAGTACTTC
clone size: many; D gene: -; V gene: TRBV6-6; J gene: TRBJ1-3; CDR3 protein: CASSYSKMGADGNTIYF; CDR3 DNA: TGTGCCAGCAGTTACTCGAAAATGGGGGCTGATGGAAACACCATATATTTT
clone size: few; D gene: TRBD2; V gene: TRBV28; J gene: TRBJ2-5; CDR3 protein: CASSGARAGGETQYF; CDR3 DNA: TGTGCCAGCAGTGGCGCTCGGGCGGGAGGGGAGACCCAGTACTTC
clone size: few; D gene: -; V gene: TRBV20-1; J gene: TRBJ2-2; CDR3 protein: CSASPPRHGTGELFF; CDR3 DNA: TGCAGTGCTAGCCCCCCGAGACACGGCACCGGGGAGCTGTTTTTT
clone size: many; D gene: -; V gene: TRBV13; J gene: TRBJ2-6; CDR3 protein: CASSGGHSGANVLTF; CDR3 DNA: TGTGCCAGCAGTGGAGGTCACTCTGGGGCCAACGTCCTGACTTTC
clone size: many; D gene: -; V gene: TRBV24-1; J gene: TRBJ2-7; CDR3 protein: CATSDLPGGEQYF; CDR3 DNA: TGTGCCACCAGTGATTTGCCTGGGGGCGAGCAGTACTTC
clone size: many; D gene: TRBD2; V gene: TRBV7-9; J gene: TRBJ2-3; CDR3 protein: CASTGRGSTDTQYF; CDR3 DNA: TGTGCCAGCACTGGGCGGGGGAGCACAGATACGCAGTATTTT
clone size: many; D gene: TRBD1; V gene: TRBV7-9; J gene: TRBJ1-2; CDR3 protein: CASMPVDRAYYGYTF; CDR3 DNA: TGTGCCAGCATGCCAGTCGACAGGGCCTACTATGGCTACACCTTC